The clone carrying this TCR beta chain was seen only a few times. Data came from immunoSEQ multiplex PCR; TCRdb stores just in-frame clones and leaves some out. The table shows about 35,000 clones, with around 33% occurring only once. The record originates from a study of PD-L1 blockade in urothelial cancer. Germline-derived CDR1 and CDR2 are LNHDA and SQIVND (reference sequence). V dropped 5 bases and J dropped 1 base, with 15 bases sitting between them. The CDR3 extends over 15 amino acids. This receptor was obtained from a man in his fifties or sixties with urothelial cancer. The sequences come from tumor tissue, collected before atezolizumab (anti-PD-L1) treatment. The chain employs TRBV19 and TRBJ2-7; D might be TRBD1 (6 bases). The CDR3 DNA sequence: TGTGCCAGTAGTCTGGGGGCTAGCCGTTCCTACGAGCAGTACTTC. Translating gives CASSLGASRSYEQYF.